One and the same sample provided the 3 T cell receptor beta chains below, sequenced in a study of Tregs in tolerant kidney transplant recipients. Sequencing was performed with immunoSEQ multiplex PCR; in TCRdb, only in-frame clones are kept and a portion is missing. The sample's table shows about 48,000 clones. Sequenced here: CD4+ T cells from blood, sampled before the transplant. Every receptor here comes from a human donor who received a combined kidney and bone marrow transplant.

The CDR3 DNA, read in part, is TGCAGTGCTAGCGAGGCGAACACTGAA. Protein: CSASEANTE. The whole CDR3 is CSASEANTEAFF. V and J are TRBV20-1 and TRBJ1-1; D not resolved. From the germline J gene comes the end of the CDR3, since the read stops 3 residues before it. The V and J ends lost 3 bases and 1 base respectively, with 6 bases between them. Germline V gene data show CDR1 as DFQATT and CDR2 as SNEGSKA (reference sequence). This CDR3 contains 12 residues.

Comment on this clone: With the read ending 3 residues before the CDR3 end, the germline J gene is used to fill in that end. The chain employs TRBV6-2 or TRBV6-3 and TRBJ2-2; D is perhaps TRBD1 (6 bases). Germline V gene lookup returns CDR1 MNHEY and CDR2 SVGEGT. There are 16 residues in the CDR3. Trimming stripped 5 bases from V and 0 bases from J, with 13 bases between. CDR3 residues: CASSADRPPNTGELFF. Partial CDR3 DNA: TGTGCCAGCAGTGCTGACAGGCCCCCGAACACCGGGGAG.

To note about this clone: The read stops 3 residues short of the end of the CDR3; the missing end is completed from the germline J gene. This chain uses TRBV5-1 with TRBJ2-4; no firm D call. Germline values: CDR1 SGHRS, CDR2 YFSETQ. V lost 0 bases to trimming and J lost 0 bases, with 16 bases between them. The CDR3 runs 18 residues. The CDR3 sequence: CASSLESAGPLAKNIQYF. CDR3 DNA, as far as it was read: TGCGCCAGCAGCTTGGAGTCAGCAGGTCCCCTAGCCAAAAACATT.